One sample yielded the 12 T cell receptor beta chains listed below, sequenced in a study of cytotoxic CD8 clonotypes in ibrutinib-treated CLL. Data came from immunoSEQ multiplex PCR; TCRdb stores just in-frame clones and leaves some out. The data contain about 160,000 clones, roughly four fifths of them singletons. The source material was PBMCs, sampled after 12 months of ibrutinib treatment. The receptors here all came from a human donor with chronic lymphocytic leukemia.

The chain recombines TRBV30 with TRBJ1-1, with 8 bases identical to TRBD1. This CDR3 comprises 15 residues. The junction had 12 bases not matched to a gene; V was cut back by 4 bases and J by 5 bases. Germline V gene lookup returns CDR1 GTSNPN and CDR2 SVGIG (reference sequence). CDR3 amino acids: CAWNKPRGRRTEAFF. In nucleotides, the CDR3 is TGTGCCTGGAATAAACCCAGGGGGCGGCGGACTGAAGCTTTCTTT.

The rearrangement uses TRBV7-8 and TRBJ1-5; 9 nucleotides match TRBD1. V lost 1 base and J lost 6; bases outside the gene matches: 4. The germline CDR1 and CDR2 sequences are SGHVS and FQNEAQ. CDR3 length: 15 residues. The CDR3 loop reads CASSLVDRGGQPQHF. The CDR3 region has the DNA TGTGCCAGCAGCTTAGTGGACAGGGGAGGTCAGCCCCAGCATTTT.

V gene TRBV18 combines with J gene TRBJ1-1, with 9 positions matching TRBD1. CDR1 KGHSH and CDR2 LQKENI come from the germline V gene. V was clipped by 6 bases and J by 5 bases; unmatched bases: 7. This CDR3 has 14 residues. DNA of the CDR3: TGTGCCAGCTCGAAAGCCGGGACAGGGACTGAAGCTTTCTTT. It is translated as CASSKAGTGTEAFF.

This clone was detected once. The V and J genes are TRBV28 and TRBJ1-1; tentative D call: TRBD1 (5 bases). Germline CDR1 reads MDHEN; CDR2 reads SYDVKM. Between the trimmed V and J ends, which lost 7 bases and 0 bases, there was a span of 9 bases. The CDR3 runs 13 residues. The CDR3, as DNA: TGTGCCAGCACAGCGGGGGTGAACACTGAAGCTTTCTTT. This sequence encodes CASTAGVNTEAFF. Using reference TRBV28 and TRBJ1-1 for the parts outside the CDR3, the full variable domain is DVKVTQSSRYLVKRTGEKVFLECVQDMDHENMFWYRQDPGLGLRLIYFSYDVKMKEKGDIPEGYSVSREKKERFSLILESASTNQTSMYLCASTAGVNTEAFFGQGTRLTVV.

The chain couples TRBV11-2 to TRBJ1-4, with 9 bases fitting TRBD1. This CDR3 has 15 amino acids. The V gene end was trimmed by 4 bases and the J gene end by 5 bases; junction bases not matched to a gene: 5. Germline loops: CDR1 SGHAT, CDR2 FQNNGV. In DNA form, the CDR3 reads TGTGCCAGCAGCTATAGCGGGACAGGGAATGAAAAACTGTTTTTT. This translates into CASSYSGTGNEKLFF.

This rearrangement joins TRBV6-4 to TRBJ2-7; 7 nucleotides match TRBD2. The CDR3 loop spans 13 amino acids. Germline values: CDR1 MRHNA, CDR2 SNTAGT. The V gene end was trimmed by 6 bases and the J gene end by 3 bases; junction bases not matched to a gene: 5. The CDR3 bases are TGTGCCAGCAGAGGCGGGAGCCGCTACGAGCAGTACTTC. Translating it yields CASRGGSRYEQYF.

The V call is TRBV10-1, the J call TRBJ1-5; perhaps TRBD1 as D (5 bases). V shed 2 bases and J shed 1 base, with 15 bases lying between them. The CDR3 runs to 17 residues. Looked up from germline, CDR1 is WNHNN and CDR2 is SYGVQD (reference sequence). For the CDR3, the DNA is TGCGCCAGCAGTGAGGTATCGGGGGAGGTAAGCAATCAGCCCCAGCATTTT. Translated: CASSEVSGEVSNQPQHF.

The CDR3 loop is CASSRTGGINEQFF. The CDR3 DNA sequence: TGTGCCAGTAGTCGGACAGGGGGCATCAATGAGCAGTTCTTC. The chain couples TRBV19 to TRBJ2-1; TRBD1 aligns across 11 bases. Germline CDR1 is LNHDA and CDR2 is SQIVND (reference sequence). The CDR3 has 14 amino acids. J gave up 6 bases and V 5 bases, and 3 bases lay outside the gene matches.

The chain has TRBV7-2 and TRBJ2-3; D is unresolved. Trimming stripped 1 base from V and 0 bases from J, with 8 bases between. This CDR3 region has 15 residues. Per the germline V gene, CDR1 is SGHTA and CDR2 is FQGNSA. Here the CDR3 reads CASSLGVYSTDTQYF. In DNA, the CDR3 is TGTGCCAGCAGCTTAGGGGTCTACAGCACAGATACGCAGTATTTT.

This chain connects TRBV6-4 to TRBJ2-1, with TRBD2 as a possible D gene (7 bases). Germline CDR1 is MRHNA and CDR2 is SNTAGT. Trimming cost V 5 bases and J 8 bases, with 16 bases left between them. The CDR3 extends over 14 amino acids. The CDR3 sequence: CASSLRGGPHEQFF. The CDR3 region has the DNA TGTGCCAGCAGTTTGAGGGGGGGCCCCCATGAGCAGTTCTTC.

This sequence joins TRBV5-4 and TRBJ2-1; unclear D gene. Trimming removed 0 bases at V and 1 base at J, with 5 bases between. The CDR3 contains 14 residues. Germline V gives CDR1 SGHNT, CDR2 YYREEE (reference sequence). Written as DNA, the CDR3 is TGTGCCAGCAGCTTGGACAGATCCTACAATGAGCAGTTCTTC. As protein: CASSLDRSYNEQFF.

The chain links TRBV28 to TRBJ2-7; the D gene is possibly TRBD1 (5 bases). CDR1 is MDHEN, CDR2 SYDVKM, per germline. Trimming took off 5 bases at V and 3 bases at J, with 14 bases between the two ends. The CDR3 runs to 14 residues. CDR3 region: CASSPDRGHYEQYF. The CDR3 DNA is TGTGCCAGCAGTCCCGACAGAGGACACTACGAGCAGTACTTC.